This TCR beta chain derives from a study of OX40 agonist ivuxolimab in advanced cancers. CDR3 length: 11 residues. Trimming removed 0 bases at V and 10 bases at J, with 4 bases between. Germline values: CDR1 SGHVS, CDR2 FQNEAQ. Some clones are missing from TCRdb's copy, which holds only in-frame ones; the method was immunoSEQ multiplex PCR. The data contain 50,000 to 65,000 clones, 75% to 90% of them seen just once; the ten biggest clones take up 0.55%. Material: CD4+ or CD8+ T cells sorted from blood, obtained in a trial of the OX40 agonist ivuxolimab. The sequence came from an adult with an advanced solid tumor such as melanoma, head and neck, liver or kidney cancer. The chain recombines TRBV7-8 with TRBJ2-1; no clear D. The CDR3 spells CASSLATEQFF. CDR3 DNA sequence: TGTGCCAGCAGCTTAGCGACAGAGCAGTTCTTC.